This T cell receptor (beta chain) was retrieved from a study of blood T cell repertoires in COVID-19. Only in-frame clones appear in the TCRdb table, and some are missing; sequencing was by immunoSEQ multiplex PCR. The sample has more than 110,000 clones; 84% are singletons. This CDR3 has 16 amino acids. Germline V lookup: CDR1 SGDLS, CDR2 YYNGEE. The junction had 6 bases not matched to a gene; V was cut back by 3 bases and J by 0 bases. The table lists this clone with a count of one. The chain carries TRBV9 and TRBJ2-1; TRBD2 aligns across 7 bases. The clonotype comes from a woman in her sixties or seventies with acute or convalescent COVID-19. The sample was peripheral blood. The CDR3, as DNA: TGTGCCAGCAGCGGAGGAGCGGGACGCTCCTACAATGAGCAGTTCTTC. Encoded protein: CASSGGAGRSYNEQFF.